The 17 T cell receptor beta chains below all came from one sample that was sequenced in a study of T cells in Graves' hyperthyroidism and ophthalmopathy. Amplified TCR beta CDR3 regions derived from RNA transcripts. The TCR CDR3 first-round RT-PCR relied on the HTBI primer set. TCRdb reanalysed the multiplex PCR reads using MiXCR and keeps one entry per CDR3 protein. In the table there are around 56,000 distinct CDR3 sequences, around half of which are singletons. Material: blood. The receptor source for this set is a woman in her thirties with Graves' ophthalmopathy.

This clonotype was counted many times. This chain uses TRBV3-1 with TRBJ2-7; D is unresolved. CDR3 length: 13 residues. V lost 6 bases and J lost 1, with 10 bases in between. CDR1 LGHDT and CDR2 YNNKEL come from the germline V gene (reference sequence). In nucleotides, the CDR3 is TGTGCCAGCAGGCCCTCGGGTTCCTACGAGCAGTACTTC. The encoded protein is CASRPSGSYEQYF.

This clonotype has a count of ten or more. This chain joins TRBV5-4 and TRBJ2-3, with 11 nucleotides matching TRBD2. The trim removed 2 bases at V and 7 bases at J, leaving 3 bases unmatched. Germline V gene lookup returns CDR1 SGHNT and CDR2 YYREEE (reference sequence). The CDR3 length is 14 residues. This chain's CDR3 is CASSFSGRANTQYF. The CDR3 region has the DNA TGTGCCAGCAGCTTTAGCGGGAGGGCCAATACGCAGTATTTT. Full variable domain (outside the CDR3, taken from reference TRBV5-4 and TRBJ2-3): ETGVTQSPTHLIKTRGQQVTLRCSSQSGHNTVSWYQQALGQGPQFIFQYYREEENGRGNFPPRFSGLQFPNYSSELNVNALELDDSALYLCASSFSGRANTQYFGPGTRLTVL.

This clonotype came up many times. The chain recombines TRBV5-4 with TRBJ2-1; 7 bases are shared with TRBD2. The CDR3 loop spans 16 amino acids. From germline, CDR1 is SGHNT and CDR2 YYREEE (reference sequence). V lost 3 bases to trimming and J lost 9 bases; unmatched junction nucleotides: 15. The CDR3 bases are TGTGCCAGCAGCTCGGAGAAGCGGGACGGGGTGCTTGAGCAGTTCTTC. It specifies CASSSEKRDGVLEQFF.

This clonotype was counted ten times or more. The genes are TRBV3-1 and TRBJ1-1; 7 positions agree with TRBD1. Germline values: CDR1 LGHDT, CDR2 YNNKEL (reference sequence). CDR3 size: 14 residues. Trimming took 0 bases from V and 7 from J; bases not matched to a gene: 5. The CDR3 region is CASSQDWGQLEAFF. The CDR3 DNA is TGTGCCAGCAGCCAAGATTGGGGACAGCTTGAAGCTTTCTTT.

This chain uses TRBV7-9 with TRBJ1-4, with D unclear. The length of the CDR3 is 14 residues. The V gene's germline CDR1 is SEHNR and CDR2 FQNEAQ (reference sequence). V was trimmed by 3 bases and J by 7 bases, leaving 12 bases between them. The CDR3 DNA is TGTGCCAGCAGCTTGAGACCAGGAGGTGAAAAACTGTTTTTT. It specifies CASSLRPGGEKLFF. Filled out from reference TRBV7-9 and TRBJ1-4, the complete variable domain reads DTGVSQNPRHKITKRGQNVTFRCDPISEHNRLYWYRQTLGQGPEFLTYFQNEAQLEKSRLLSDRFSAERPKGSFSTLEIQRTEQGDSAMYLCASSLRPGGEKLFFGSGTQLSVL.

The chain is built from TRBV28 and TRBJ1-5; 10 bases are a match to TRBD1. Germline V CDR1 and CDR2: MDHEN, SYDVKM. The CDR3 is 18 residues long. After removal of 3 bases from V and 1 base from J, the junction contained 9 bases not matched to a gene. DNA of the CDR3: TGTGCCAGCAGTTTCTGGGGACAGGGGATAGGGAGCAATCAGCCCCAGCATTTT. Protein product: CASSFWGQGIGSNQPQHF.

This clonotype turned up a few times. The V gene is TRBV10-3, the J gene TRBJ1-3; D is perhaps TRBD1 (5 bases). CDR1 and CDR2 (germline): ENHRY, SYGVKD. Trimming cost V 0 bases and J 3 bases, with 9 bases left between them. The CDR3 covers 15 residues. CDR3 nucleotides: TGTGCCATCAGTGAGTCGGGGGTTGGTGGAAACACCATATATTTT. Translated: CAISESGVGGNTIYF.

The CDR3 sequence is CASSSPSPYTGELFF. CDR3 sequence (DNA): TGTGCCAGTAGTAGCCCTAGCCCATACACCGGGGAGCTGTTTTTT. V and J are TRBV19 and TRBJ2-2, with D tentatively TRBD2 (5 bases). V gave up 4 bases and J gave up 3 bases, with 12 bases separating them. Germline CDR1 is LNHDA and CDR2 is SQIVND (reference sequence). The CDR3 has 15 amino acids. The full variable domain, its missing parts supplied by reference TRBV19 and TRBJ2-2, is DGGITQSPKYLFRKEGQNVTLSCEQNLNHDAMYWYRQDPGQGLRLIYYSQIVNDFQKGDIAEGYSVSREKKESFPLTVTSAQKNPTAFYLCASSSPSPYTGELFFGEGSRLTVL.

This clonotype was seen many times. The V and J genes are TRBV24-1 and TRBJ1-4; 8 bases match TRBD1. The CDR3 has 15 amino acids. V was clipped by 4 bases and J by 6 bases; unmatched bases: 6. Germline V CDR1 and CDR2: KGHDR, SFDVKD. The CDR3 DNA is TGTGCCACCAGTGAGAGACAGGGGATTCATGAAAAACTGTTTTTT. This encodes CATSERQGIHEKLFF.

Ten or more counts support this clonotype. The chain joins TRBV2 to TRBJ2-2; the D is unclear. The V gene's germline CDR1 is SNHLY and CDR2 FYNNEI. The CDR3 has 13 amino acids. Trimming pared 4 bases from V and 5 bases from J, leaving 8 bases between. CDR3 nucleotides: TGTGCCAGCAGTGCCTATCAGACCGGGGAGCTGTTTTTT. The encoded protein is CASSAYQTGELFF.

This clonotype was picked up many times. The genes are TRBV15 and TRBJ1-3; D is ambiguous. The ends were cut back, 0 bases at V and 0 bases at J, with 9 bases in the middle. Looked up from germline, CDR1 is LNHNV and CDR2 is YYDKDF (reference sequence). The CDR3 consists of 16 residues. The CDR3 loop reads CATSRDLTSSGNTIYF. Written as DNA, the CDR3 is TGTGCCACCAGCAGAGATCTTACAAGCTCTGGAAACACCATATATTTT.

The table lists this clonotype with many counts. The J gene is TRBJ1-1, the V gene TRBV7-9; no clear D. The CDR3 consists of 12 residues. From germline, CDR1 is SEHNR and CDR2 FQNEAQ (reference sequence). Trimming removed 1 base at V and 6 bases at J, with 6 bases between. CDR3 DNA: TGTGCCAGCAGCTTAGACTTCTCTGAAGCTTTCTTT. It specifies CASSLDFSEAFF.

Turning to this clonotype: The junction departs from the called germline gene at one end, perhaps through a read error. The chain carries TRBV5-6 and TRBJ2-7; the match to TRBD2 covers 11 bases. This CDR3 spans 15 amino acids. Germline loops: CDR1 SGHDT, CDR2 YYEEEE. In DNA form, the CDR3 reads TGTGCCAGCAGCTTGGTTAGCGGGGGGGCCTACGAGCAGAACTTC. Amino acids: CASSLVSGGAYEQNF. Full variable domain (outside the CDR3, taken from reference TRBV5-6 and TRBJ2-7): DAGVTQSPTHLIKTRGQQVTLRCSPKSGHDTVSWYQQALGQGPQFIFQYYEEEERQRGNFPDRFSGHQFPNYSSELNVNALLLGDSALYLCASSLVSGGAYEQNFGPGTRLTVT.

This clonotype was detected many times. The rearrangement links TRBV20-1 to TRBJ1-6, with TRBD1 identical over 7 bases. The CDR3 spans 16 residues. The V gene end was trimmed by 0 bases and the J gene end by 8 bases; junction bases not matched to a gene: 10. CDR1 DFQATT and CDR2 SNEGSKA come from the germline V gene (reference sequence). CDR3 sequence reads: CSARDVLGQVDSPLHF. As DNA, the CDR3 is TGCAGTGCTAGAGATGTTCTCGGACAGGTCGATTCACCCCTCCACTTT.

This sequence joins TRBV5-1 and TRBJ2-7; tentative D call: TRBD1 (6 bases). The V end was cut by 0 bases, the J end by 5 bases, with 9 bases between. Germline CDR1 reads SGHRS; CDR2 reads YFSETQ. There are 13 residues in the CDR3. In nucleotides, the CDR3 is TGCGCCAGCAGCTTGGGGACAGAAGACGAGCAGTACTTC. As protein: CASSLGTEDEQYF.

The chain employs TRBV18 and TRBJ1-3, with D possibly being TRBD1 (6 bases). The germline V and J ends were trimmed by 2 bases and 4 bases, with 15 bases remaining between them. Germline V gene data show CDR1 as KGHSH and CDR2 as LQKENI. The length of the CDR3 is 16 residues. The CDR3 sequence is CASSPLGGQQGNTIYF. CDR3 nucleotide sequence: TGTGCCAGCTCACCATTGGGAGGACAGCAAGGAAACACCATATATTTT.

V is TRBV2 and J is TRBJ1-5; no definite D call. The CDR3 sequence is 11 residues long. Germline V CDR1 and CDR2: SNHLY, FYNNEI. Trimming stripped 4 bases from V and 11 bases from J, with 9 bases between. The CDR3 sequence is CASSVSETQHF. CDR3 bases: TGTGCCAGCAGTGTGTCGGAGACCCAGCATTTT.